This TCR beta chain was sequenced during a study of blood T cell repertoires in COVID-19 (dated by TCRdb to 2020 to 2022). Concerning the study at large: The collaborator samples originated in the United States, Italy and Spain and spanned the acute and convalescent phases of COVID-19. HLA class I and class II types, where available, came from metadata supplied by the sample provider rather than from assay-based typing. The dataset comprised deeply sampled blood TCRbeta repertoires from subjects exposed to, actively infected with, or recovered from COVID-19. The material from the prospective study consisted of cDNA or gDNA derived from T cells, B-cell-depleted T cells, or PBMCs. A freely available public database, intended as a resource for researchers studying the immune response to SARS-CoV-2, is where the repertoires were released. The samples were drawn from two sources: the first 160 participants of the ongoing ImmuneRACE study, and 950 to 1,500 subjects contributed by 6 global collaborators. The sample metadata nearly always contained a de-identified subject ID, COVID-19 status, age in years and sex.

Participants in the prospective study were aged about 18 to 90 years, lived in about two dozen United States geographic areas, and enrolled through a virtual design. Cohort assignment in the prospective study relied on participant-reported clinical history from a screening survey and a study questionnaire. ImmuneRACE Cohort 3 recovered participants were defined by two consecutive negative NP/OP PCR tests, healthcare professional clearance, or symptom resolution. In the prospective study, mobile phlebotomists collected whole blood, serum and a nasopharyngeal or oropharyngeal swab from each participant. Participants in the prospective study had the option to provide additional blood draws and questionnaires over a roughly 2-month period. Before DNA extraction, prospective study blood samples were shipped either frozen or at room temperature. General conclusions and limits of the study: Clinical and demographic metadata were provided uncurated, with the amount varying by source and participant.

The immunoSEQ Assay, a bias-controlled multiplex PCR, was used to amplify TCRbeta CDR3 regions from genomic DNA. The original pipeline was this. Nucleated cell counts per sample were estimated from amplification of reference gene primers within the assay. To quantify the absolute abundance of each unique TCRbeta CDR3 rearrangement, sequence reads were collapsed and filtered. Productive Simpson clonality was computed per sample as the square root of Simpson's diversity index over productive rearrangements. TCRdb mirrors the immuneACCESS table, restricted to in-frame sequences. Some clones are absent from its copies; in checked studies, under half trace to an unresolved V gene, and the reason for the others is unknown. D and trimming come from the DNA, and the V and J calls and clone size come from that table. The sample records hundreds of thousands of clones, about nine tenths of which are singletons. Approximately 9% of the sample lies in the top ten.

Details on this clone: What this receptor recognizes is not known. One base away there is no much larger clone; base qualities are not given.

Inclusive of the bounding cysteine and phenylalanine, the CDR3 is 17 residues long. The read is trimmed to its CDR3 DNA, 51 bases read in frame from base 1. The germline V gene provides CDR1 MDHEN and CDR2 SYDVKM. Germline trimming: 6 bases from V, 0 bases from J; junction bases outside gene matches: 8. The sequenced material came from PBMCs or T cells enriched from blood (not recorded which). Recombination connected TRBV28 to TRBJ1-6, and TRBD1 matches 7 of the central bases. The receptor comes from a woman aged 18-29 years who had recovered from COVID-19. The CDR3 has the sequence CASSPRNRGSYNSPLHF. The DNA is TGTGCCAGCAGCCCTCGGAACAGGGGCTCCTATAATTCACCCCTCCACTTT.